The clone carrying this T cell receptor beta chain was seen a single time. The data belong to a study of blood T cell repertoires in COVID-19. In the original processing: Estimation of nucleated cell counts was performed using reference gene primer amplification. The protocol was immunoSEQ multiplex PCR, while the TCRdb copy is restricted to in-frame clones and leaves out a portion. V, J and clone size are taken as reported in that table, and D and trimming were inferred from the DNA itself. Of about 220,000 clones in the sample, 82% are singletons; the top ten hold 3% to 4%. Germline V gives CDR1 SNHLY, CDR2 FYNNEI. This CDR3 has 17 residues. V lost 0 bases, J lost 0 bases, and 12 bases lay in between.

Specimen: peripheral blood. V and J are TRBV2 and TRBJ2-1, with D possibly TRBD2 on 5 matching bases. The sequence came from a woman older than 75 with acute or convalescent COVID-19. DNA for the CDR3: TGTGCCAGCAGTGAAGCAACCCTAGGGAGCTCCTACAATGAGCAGTTCTTC. Translating gives CASSEATLGSSYNEQFF.